Listed here are 23 T cell receptor beta chains from one sample, sequenced in a study of cytomegalovirus exposure and HLA in healthy donors (dated by TCRdb to the late 2010s). The library came from the immunoSEQ multiplex PCR assay. TCRdb limited this immuneACCESS table to in-frame rearrangements with V and J called. A share of clones is missing; checked studies link under half to unresolved V genes, and the rest is unexplained. Recorded for this sample are 100,000 to 150,000 clones; about nine tenths of them occurred a single time. The ten largest clonotypes hold approximately 2% of the sample. The sequencing input was PBMCs. These receptors came from a woman aged 18-29 years in good health and CMV-seronegative.

This rearrangement joins TRBV14 to TRBJ2-7; tentatively, D is TRBD1 (7 bases). CDR3 size: 16 residues. Germline-derived CDR1 and CDR2 are SGHDN and FVKESK. Trimming shortened V by 0 bases and J by 4 bases, and 16 bases separated the two germline ends. The CDR3 region is CASSQETVRDRYEQYF. The CDR3 DNA sequence: TGTGCCAGCAGCCAAGAAACAGTGCGGGACAGATACGAGCAGTACTTC.

This chain connects TRBV7-9 to TRBJ1-1, with 7 bases aligning to TRBD1. V was clipped by 5 bases and J by 2 bases; unmatched bases: 8. This CDR3 contains 15 residues. Germline CDR1 is SEHNR and CDR2 is FQNEAQ (reference sequence). The CDR3 protein is CASSGLTGLNTEAFF. CDR3 coding DNA: TGTGCCAGCAGCGGCCTGACAGGGCTCAACACTGAAGCTTTCTTT.

In its sample, this clone was seen a few times. This chain uses TRBV7-6 with TRBJ2-7; TRBD2 might be the D (6 bases). The CDR3 covers 14 residues. The V end was cut by 2 bases, the J end by 5 bases, with 13 bases between. CDR1 SGHVS and CDR2 FNYEAQ come from the germline V gene. CDR3 DNA: TGTGCCAGCAGCTTACTTCCGGGAGAACACGAGCAGTACTTC. Protein product: CASSLLPGEHEQYF.

The chain links TRBV5-1 to TRBJ1-3; D gene ambiguous. The CDR3 length is 15 residues. With 6 bases removed from V and 4 bases from J, the gap between germline ends came to 17 bases. The germline V gene has CDR1 SGHRS and CDR2 YFSETQ. The CDR3 nucleotides read TGCGCCAGCAAAGAGGGCAGTCCCGTCGGAAACACCATATATTTT. As protein: CASKEGSPVGNTIYF.

Here the CDR3 reads CASSDLNEQFF. CDR3 DNA: TGCGCCAGCAGTGATCTCAATGAGCAGTTCTTC. V usage is TRBV10-2 and J usage is TRBJ2-1; no clear D. The CDR3 totals 11 residues. Per germline, CDR1 WSHSY and CDR2 SAAADI. The V gene lost 3 bases and the J gene lost 6 bases, with 3 bases spanning the gap.

V usage is TRBV21-1 and J usage is TRBJ2-7; the listed D gene, TRBD2, was not tested against the DNA. TRBV21-1 is labeled a pseudogene. The CDR3 runs to 16 residues. The CDR3 DNA reads TGTGCCAGCAGCAAAGCGCAGGGACTGTACTCCTACGAGCAGTACTTC. Residues: CASSKAQGLYSYEQYF.

The chain combines TRBV13 with TRBJ2-2; 12 bases agree with TRBD2. This CDR3 region has 17 residues. The ends lost 0 bases at V and 4 bases at J; junction bases unmatched: 3. In germline, CDR1 is PRHDT, CDR2 FYEKMQ (reference sequence). The CDR3 reads CASSLGLAGGSTGELFF. The CDR3 DNA follows: TGTGCCAGCAGCTTAGGACTAGCGGGAGGAAGCACCGGGGAGCTGTTTTTT.

The chain is built from TRBV19 and TRBJ2-1, with 9 bases that match TRBD2. Losses at the gene ends were 4 bases for V and 6 bases for J; bases not matched to a gene: 10. The CDR3 covers 16 residues. Germline assignment: CDR1 LNHDA and CDR2 SQIVND (reference sequence). CDR3 DNA: TGTGCCAGTAGTAACCCGCTTGGCGGGAGGGCCAATGAGCAGTTCTTC. Residues: CASSNPLGGRANEQFF. Full variable domain (missing parts from reference TRBV19 and TRBJ2-1): DGGITQSPKYLFRKEGQNVTLSCEQNLNHDAMYWYRQDPGQGLRLIYYSQIVNDFQKGDIAEGYSVSREKKESFPLTVTSAQKNPTAFYLCASSNPLGGRANEQFFGPGTRLTVL.

The rearrangement links TRBV2 to TRBJ1-5; 9 bases are shared with TRBD1. The CDR3 contains 14 residues. Germline-derived CDR1 and CDR2 are SNHLY and FYNNEI. The ends lost 5 bases at V and 4 bases at J; junction bases unmatched: 3. The CDR3 DNA reads as TGTGCCAGCAGTAAACAGGGGGCGAATCAGCCCCAGCATTTT. This codes for CASSKQGANQPQHF.

The V call is TRBV5-6, the J call TRBJ2-1; D is possibly TRBD1 (6 bases). The V gene lost 3 bases and the J gene lost 8 bases, with 12 bases spanning the gap. CDR1 SGHDT and CDR2 YYEEEE come from the germline V gene. The CDR3 is made up of 13 amino acids. The CDR3 coding sequence is TGTGCCAGCAGCTGGAGTTCAGGGGATGAGCAGTTCTTC. It yields the protein CASSWSSGDEQFF.

V usage is TRBV4-1 and J usage is TRBJ1-2, with TRBD1 as a possible D gene (6 bases). This CDR3 is built from 19 residues. V lost 1 base and J 3 bases, leaving 24 bases between the germline ends. CDR1 and CDR2 from the germline V gene are MGHRA and YSYEKL. CDR3 DNA: TGCGCCAGCAGCCAAGTTCGAGGGGGTCCCGAAACCCCTTACTATGGCTACACCTTC. As protein: CASSQVRGGPETPYYGYTF.

The chain joins TRBV5-4 to TRBJ2-7; D gene unclear. From germline, CDR1 is SGHNT and CDR2 YYREEE (reference sequence). The CDR3 sequence is 14 residues long. Trimming cost V 0 bases and J 2 bases, with 9 bases left between them. The chain's CDR3 is CASSLAAGTYEQYF. CDR3 DNA sequence: TGTGCCAGCAGCTTGGCGGCAGGTACCTACGAGCAGTACTTC.

The rearrangement joins TRBV29-1 to TRBJ2-5, with 10 bases lining up with TRBD1. The CDR3 is made up of 14 amino acids. J was trimmed by 5 bases and V by 4 bases; bases with no gene match: 7. Germline V gene data show CDR1 as SQVTM and CDR2 as ANQGSEA. The DNA of the CDR3 is TGCAGCGTTGCGGGACAGGGGCTTGTCGAGACCCAGTACTTC. It encodes CSVAGQGLVETQYF.

This chain connects TRBV7-2 to TRBJ2-1; D call uncertain. Trimming took off 2 bases at V and 2 bases at J, with 13 bases between the two ends. CDR1 is SGHTA, CDR2 FQGNSA, per germline. This CDR3 region has 16 residues. The CDR3 nucleotides read TGTGCCAGCAGCTTAAAGGCGGCAGTAACCTACAATGAGCAGTTCTTC. This gives the protein CASSLKAAVTYNEQFF.

J is TRBJ2-7 and V is TRBV15, with 10 bases fitting TRBD2. Germline V gives CDR1 LNHNV, CDR2 YYDKDF (reference sequence). This CDR3 has 13 amino acids. The junction had 4 bases not matched to a gene; V was cut back by 8 bases and J by 3 bases. CDR3 in amino acids: CATALAGGYEQYF. The CDR3 coding sequence is TGTGCCACCGCGTTAGCGGGAGGCTACGAGCAGTACTTC.

In DNA, the CDR3 is TGTGCCAGCAGTTTTACAGGGAACGAGCAGTTCTTC. Translated: CASSFTGNEQFF. The chain combines TRBV6-1 with TRBJ2-1; tentative D call: TRBD1 (6 bases). V lost 5 bases and J lost 10, with 12 bases in between. Germline loops: CDR1 MNHNS, CDR2 SASEGT. The CDR3 has 12 residues.

The J gene is TRBJ2-7, the V gene TRBV6-6; 7 bases are a match to TRBD1. After removal of 5 bases from V and 5 bases from J, the junction contained 12 bases not matched to a gene. CDR3 length: 15 amino acids. In germline, CDR1 is MNHNY, CDR2 SVGAGI (reference sequence). This chain's CDR3 is CASSLRDSLPDEQYF. The CDR3 region has the DNA TGTGCCAGCAGTCTACGGGACAGCCTACCTGACGAGCAGTACTTC.

This clone has only one observation. CDR3: CASRFGGNQPQHF. CDR3 nucleotides: TGTGCCAGCAGATTTGGCGGGAATCAGCCCCAGCATTTT. This chain uses TRBV6-1 with TRBJ1-5, with D unresolved. CDR1 is MNHNS and CDR2 is SASEGT in the germline V gene. The CDR3 has 13 residues. The V and J ends lost 6 bases and 4 bases respectively, with 10 bases between them.

There are a few counts of this clone. V usage is TRBV2 and J usage is TRBJ2-7; 7 bases are shared with TRBD2. Trimming removed 7 bases from V and 0 bases from J; junction bases left unmatched: 0. CDR1 is SNHLY, CDR2 FYNNEI, per germline. The CDR3 covers 12 residues. The CDR3 spells CASTSGSYEQYF. The CDR3 DNA reads TGTGCCAGCACTAGCGGCTCCTACGAGCAGTACTTC.

The V and J genes are TRBV29-1 and TRBJ2-3; D is possibly TRBD1 (5 bases). The CDR3 has 13 residues. CDR1 and CDR2 from the germline V gene are SQVTM and ANQGSEA. V lost 1 base to trimming and J lost 8 bases, with 13 bases between them. The CDR3 here is CSVEVPGWGTQYF. The CDR3 bases are TGCAGCGTTGAAGTACCAGGGTGGGGTACGCAGTATTTT.

The chain has TRBV18 and TRBJ1-2, with 9 bases fitting TRBD1. The length of the CDR3 is 15 residues. CDR1 and CDR2 (germline): KGHSH, LQKENI. With 3 bases clipped from V and 8 bases from J, the junction kept 10 bases outside the gene matches. CDR3 nucleotide sequence: TGTGCCAGCTCACCGGTGGGACAGGGAGAGGGAGGCTACACCTTC. Translation: CASSPVGQGEGGYTF. Combining the CDR3 with reference TRBV18 and TRBJ1-2 gives the whole variable domain NAGVMQNPRHLVRRRGQEARLRCSPMKGHSHVYWYRQLPEEGLKFMVYLQKENIIDESGMPKERFSAEFPKEGPSILRIQQVVRGDSAAYFCASSPVGQGEGGYTFGSGTRLTVV.

The DNA for the CDR3 is TGTGCCAGCCTGCGGGACGGGTCCCCATCTGGGGCCAACGTCCTGACTTTC. Translation gives CASLRDGSPSGANVLTF. J is TRBJ2-6 and V is TRBV7-9, with D possibly being TRBD2 (6 bases). The germline gives CDR1 SEHNR, CDR2 FQNEAQ (reference sequence). V was clipped by 8 bases and J by 1 base, with 18 bases between them. CDR3 length: 17 amino acids.

This chain joins TRBV5-1 and TRBJ1-1; D is uncertain. V was pared by 4 bases and J by 0 bases, with 13 bases between. CDR3 length equals 15 residues. Per germline, CDR1 SGHRS and CDR2 YFSETQ. The CDR3 nucleotides are TGCGCCAGCAGCGCTGCAGTGAGCGTGAACACTGAAGCTTTCTTT. Its translation is CASSAAVSVNTEAFF.